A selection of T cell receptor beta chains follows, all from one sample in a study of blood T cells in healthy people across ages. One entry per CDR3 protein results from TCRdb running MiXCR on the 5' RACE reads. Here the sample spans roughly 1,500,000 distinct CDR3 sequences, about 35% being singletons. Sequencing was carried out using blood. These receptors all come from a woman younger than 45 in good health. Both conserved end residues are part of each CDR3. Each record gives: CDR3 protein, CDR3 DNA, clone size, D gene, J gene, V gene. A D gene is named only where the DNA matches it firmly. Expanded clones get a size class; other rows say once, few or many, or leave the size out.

CDR3: CASNPSGGARNEQFF
DNA: TGCGCCAGCAACCCTAGCGGGGGGGCGCGGAATGAGCAGTTCTTC
size: -
D: TRBD2
J: TRBJ2-1
V: TRBV5-1

CDR3: CASSWGRGNVYF
DNA: -
size: few
D: -
J: TRBJ2-5
V: TRBV7-2

CDR3: CASSPPGGWETQYF
DNA: TGTGCCAGCTCACCACCGGGGGGCTGGGAGACCCAGTACTTC
size: -
D: -
J: TRBJ2-5
V: TRBV18

CDR3: CASSVGRSSTDTQYF
DNA: TGTGCCAGCAGCGTGGGGCGGTCTAGCACAGATACGCAGTATTTT
size: once
D: -
J: TRBJ2-3
V: TRBV9

CDR3: CASSYGPGGEKLFF
DNA: TGTGCCAGCAGTTACGGTCCAGGCGGGGAAAAACTGTTTTTT
size: -
D: -
J: TRBJ1-4
V: TRBV6-5

CDR3: CASSPRRAGGASNQPQHF
DNA: TGTGCCAGCAGCCCGAGAAGGGCCGGCGGGGCAAGCAATCAGCCCCAGCATTTT
size: once
D: -
J: TRBJ1-5
V: TRBV7-8

CDR3: CASSQRRGGTGELFF
DNA: TGTGCCAGCAGCCAGAGGCGGGGGGGGACCGGGGAGCTGTTTTTT
size: -
D: TRBD2
J: TRBJ2-2
V: TRBV3-1

CDR3: CASRGDGGHTF
DNA: TGTGCCAGCAGGGGGGACGGTGGCCACACCTTC
size: -
D: -
J: TRBJ1-2
V: TRBV6-5

CDR3: CASSFAAGANVLTF
DNA: TGTGCCAGCAGTTTCGCAGCTGGGGCCAACGTCCTGACTTTC
size: few
D: -
J: TRBJ2-6
V: TRBV28

CDR3: CSVTPDRDSFRTSGTYEQYF
DNA: TGCAGCGTAACACCTGACAGGGACTCCTTTAGGACTAGCGGTACCTACGAGCAGTACTTC
size: -
D: TRBD2
J: TRBJ2-7
V: TRBV29-1

CDR3: CASSVTTAPTYEQYF
DNA: TGTGCCAGCAGCGTCACGACGGCCCCGACCTACGAGCAGTACTTC
size: few
D: -
J: TRBJ2-7
V: TRBV7-8

CDR3: CASSTSPGPYTGELFF
DNA: TGTGCCAGCAGCACGAGCCCGGGCCCTTACACCGGGGAGCTGTTTTTT
size: -
D: -
J: TRBJ2-2
V: TRBV5-8

CDR3: CASSYSRDRVEETQYF
DNA: TGTGCCAGCAGTTACTCGAGGGACAGGGTTGAAGAGACCCAGTACTTC
size: few
D: TRBD1
J: TRBJ2-5
V: TRBV6-5

CDR3: CASSQGTSLGYEQYF
DNA: TGTGCCAGCAGCCAGGGAACTAGCTTGGGCTACGAGCAGTACTTC
size: few
D: -
J: TRBJ2-7
V: TRBV3-1

CDR3: CASSPLLVTNEKLFF
DNA: TGTGCCAGCAGTCCCCTCCTTGTAACTAATGAAAAACTGTTTTTT
size: few
D: -
J: TRBJ1-4
V: TRBV6-4

CDR3: CSVGKIGGTDTQYF
DNA: TGCAGCGTTGGGAAAATTGGTGGGACAGATACGCAGTATTTT
size: many
D: -
J: TRBJ2-3
V: TRBV29-1